This TCR beta chain was retrieved from a study of blood T cell repertoires in COVID-19 (dated by TCRdb to about 2020). Regarding the research as a whole: Samples from collaborators originated in the United States, Italy and Spain and spanned both the acute and convalescent phases of COVID-19. Samples were obtained from the ongoing ImmuneRACE study (first 160 participants) and from 1,200 or so subjects provided by 6 global collaborators. Deeply sampled blood TCRbeta repertoires from subjects exposed to, actively infected with, or recovered from COVID-19 were included in the dataset. A de-identified subject ID, COVID-19 status, age in years and sex were almost always included in the sample metadata. The prospective study material was composed of cDNA or gDNA derived from T cells, B-cell-depleted T cells, or PBMCs. Where HLA class I and class II types were available, the types were taken from metadata supplied by the sample provider, not from assay-based typing. A freely available public database, intended as a resource for researchers studying the immune response to SARS-CoV-2, is where the repertoires were released.

Via the germline V gene, CDR1 is SGHDN and CDR2 FVKESK. Between the V and J ends, shortened by 0 bases and 8 bases respectively, the junction contains 10 bases. Including the terminal cysteine and phenylalanine, the CDR3 comprises 13 residues. CDR3 DNA only is kept here, 39 bases in frame from base 1. Each collaborating institution followed its own protocols to collect whole blood in K2EDTA tubes. For TCRbeta analysis, collaborators shipped samples as frozen whole blood, isolated PBMCs, or DNA extracted from either of those sample types. Overall study results and their limits: The amount of clinical and demographic metadata varied by source and participant and was provided uncurated.

Worth noting for this clone: Which antigen it targets is not known. Base qualities were left out, and no much larger clone turns up one base away.

The immunoSEQ Assay, a bias-controlled multiplex PCR, was used to amplify TCRbeta CDR3 regions from genomic DNA. The paper's processing steps were these. The number of nucleated cells in each sample was estimated by amplification of reference gene primers within the assay. Sequence reads were collapsed and filtered to measure the absolute abundance of every unique TCRbeta CDR3 rearrangement. For each sample, productive Simpson clonality was calculated as the square root of Simpson's diversity index across productive rearrangements. TCRdb re-hosts the immuneACCESS table, in-frame sequences only. Its copies lack some clones; in the studies checked, an unresolved V gene accounts for under half of them, and the cause for the rest is not known. The V and J calls and the clone size are those of that table, but D and trimming were determined from the DNA. The sample table records about 330,000 clones; about 84% of these occur just once. Around 1.5% of the sample is held by the ten biggest clonotypes.

This TCR was sampled from a woman aged 45-65 years with acute or convalescent COVID-19. The specimen sequenced was peripheral blood. The sequence joins TRBV14 to TRBJ1-2; 5 matching bases give a weak D call of TRBD1. The nucleotide sequence is TGTGCCAGCAGCCAAGAGGGACTAGAGGGCTACACCTTC. Translated, this gives CASSQEGLEGYTF.